This T cell receptor beta chain was identified in a study of technical replicates of blood from several donors. Data came from immunoSEQ multiplex PCR; TCRdb stores just in-frame clones and leaves some out. The data contain under 90,000 clones, 93% of them singletons. The CDR3 sequence is 16 residues long. This sequence joins TRBV21-1 and TRBJ2-7; TRBD2 is taken as the D call from the table, unchecked against the DNA. TRBV21-1 is shown as a pseudogene. Material: T cells isolated from PBMCs. This clonotype was sampled from a human donor in good health. In nucleotides, the CDR3 is TGTGCCAGCAGCAAAGAGGGTGGGGGGGTTCGAGACGAGCAGTACTTC. Translation: CASSKEGGGVRDEQYF.